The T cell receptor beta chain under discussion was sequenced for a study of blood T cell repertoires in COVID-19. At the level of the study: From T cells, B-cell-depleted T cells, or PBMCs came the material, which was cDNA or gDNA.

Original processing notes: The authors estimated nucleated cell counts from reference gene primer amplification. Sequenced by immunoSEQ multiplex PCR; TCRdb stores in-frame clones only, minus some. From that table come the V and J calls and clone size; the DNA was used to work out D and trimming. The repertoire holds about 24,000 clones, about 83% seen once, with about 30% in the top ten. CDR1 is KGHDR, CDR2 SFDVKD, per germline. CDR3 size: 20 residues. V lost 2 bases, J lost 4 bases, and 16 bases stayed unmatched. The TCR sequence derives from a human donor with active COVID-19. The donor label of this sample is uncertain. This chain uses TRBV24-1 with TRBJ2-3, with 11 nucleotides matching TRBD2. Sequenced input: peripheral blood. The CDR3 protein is CATSDSTGSLAGGNPDTQYF. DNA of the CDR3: TGTGCCACCAGTGATTCAACAGGGTCCCTAGCGGGGGGAAACCCAGATACGCAGTATTTT.